The 21 T cell receptor beta chains in this list originate from one sample, sequenced in a study of technical replicates of blood from several donors (dated by TCRdb to the late 2010s). Libraries were prepared through the immunoSEQ multiplex PCR assay. Imported from immuneACCESS, the table was reduced by TCRdb to in-frame sequences with V and J called. These copies leave out some clones; in studies compared against another copy, an unresolved V gene accounts for under half, and the cause of the remainder is not known. This sample holds under 100,000 clones; about 86% were observed only once. The ten largest clones capture about 5% of the sample. Material for sequencing was PBMCs. The receptors derive from a human donor in good health. Some clones in this sample may be carry-over from other donors' samples.

This rearrangement joins TRBV2 to TRBJ2-1; TRBD2 matches 15 bases. The CDR3 contains 16 residues. Germline V gene data show CDR1 as SNHLY and CDR2 as FYNNEI. V was pared by 6 bases and J by 3 bases, with 3 bases of the junction left unmatched. The CDR3, as DNA: TGTGCCAGCAGGAGGACTAGCGGGGGGGTCTACAATGAGCAGTTCTTC. Translating gives CASRRTSGGVYNEQFF.

The rearrangement joins TRBV2 to TRBJ2-7; TRBD2 agrees at 15 bases. J was trimmed by 1 base and V by 7 bases; bases with no gene match: 8. The CDR3 contains 17 residues. Germline CDR1 and CDR2: SNHLY and FYNNEI. CDR3: CASKTGLAGGRSYEQYF. In DNA, the CDR3 is TGTGCCAGCAAAACGGGACTAGCGGGAGGACGGTCCTACGAGCAGTACTTC.

This chain connects TRBV19 to TRBJ2-7, with TRBD2 matching over 7 bases. CDR3 size: 15 residues. Germline assignment: CDR1 LNHDA and CDR2 SQIVND (reference sequence). V trimming: 1 base; J trimming: 0 bases; junction bases outside the gene matches: 3. CDR3 sequence reads: CASSIVGGGSYEQYF. The CDR3 DNA is TGTGCCAGTAGTATAGTTGGCGGGGGCTCCTACGAGCAGTACTTC.

The chain uses TRBV4-1 and TRBJ2-5, with D perhaps TRBD2 (5 bases). The CDR3 sequence is 14 residues long. V was cut by 2 bases and J by 0 bases, with 7 bases left in between. Germline CDR1 MGHRA, CDR2 YSYEKL. Written as DNA, the CDR3 is TGCGCCAGCAGCCAACTGGACTACCAAGAGACCCAGTACTTC. It yields the protein CASSQLDYQETQYF.

The chain combines TRBV6-1 with TRBJ2-1, with 10 bases identical to TRBD2. The trim removed 6 bases at V and 4 bases at J, leaving 12 bases unmatched. The CDR3 contains 17 residues. Germline values: CDR1 MNHNS, CDR2 SASEGT. In DNA, the CDR3 is TGTGCCAGCAGAGAATTAGAGACTAGCGGGTCTTACAATGAGCAGTTCTTC. Its protein is CASRELETSGSYNEQFF.

The V and J genes are TRBV9 and TRBJ2-2; D remains unclear. Germline lookup yields CDR1 SGDLS and CDR2 YYNGEE. V was shortened by 3 bases and J by 0 bases, with 9 bases between the two germline ends. The CDR3 covers 15 residues. Written as DNA, the CDR3 is TGTGCCAGCAGCGCCCACATTGCGAACACCGGGGAGCTGTTTTTT. Amino acids: CASSAHIANTGELFF.

This clone showed up just once. The rearrangement joins TRBV5-4 to TRBJ1-2, with TRBD1 as a possible D gene (6 bases). V was pared by 3 bases and J by 8 bases, with 11 bases between. This CDR3 has 12 residues. CDR1 and CDR2 (germline): SGHNT, YYREEE (reference sequence). CDR3 loop: CASSYPGAGYTF. The CDR3 nucleotides are TGTGCCAGCAGCTACCCAGGGGCCGGCTACACCTTC.

This sequence joins TRBV6-6 and TRBJ2-1, with 11 positions matching TRBD2. From germline, CDR1 is MNHNY and CDR2 SVGAGI (reference sequence). Trimming cost V 5 bases and J 6 bases; bases outside gene matches: 6. CDR3 size: 15 residues. The CDR3 here is CASSGTSGRGNEQFF. The DNA of the CDR3 is TGTGCCAGCAGTGGTACTAGCGGGAGAGGCAATGAGCAGTTCTTC.

The chain combines TRBV5-1 with TRBJ2-6, with 8 bases fitting TRBD1. In germline, CDR1 is SGHRS, CDR2 YFSETQ. This CDR3 is built from 15 residues. Unmatched junction bases numbered 7, after V lost 4 bases and J lost 7 bases. The CDR3: CASSPKTGAANVLTF. The CDR3 coding sequence is TGCGCCAGCAGCCCAAAGACAGGGGCCGCCAACGTCCTGACTTTC.

The chain couples TRBV6-6 to TRBJ1-2; 11 bases agree with TRBD1. Germline-derived CDR1 and CDR2 are MNHNY and SVGAGI (reference sequence). V lost 6 bases to trimming and J lost 4 bases; unmatched junction nucleotides: 4. The CDR3 totals 14 residues. The CDR3 protein is CASRGTGGIYGYTF. The CDR3 DNA reads TGTGCCAGCAGAGGGACAGGGGGGATCTATGGCTACACCTTC.

This clone has a handful of counts. V usage is TRBV6-6 and J usage is TRBJ1-1; 8 bases line up with TRBD1. CDR3 length: 16 residues. Losses at the gene ends were 5 bases for V and 1 base for J; bases not matched to a gene: 9. Germline lookup yields CDR1 MNHNY and CDR2 SVGAGI (reference sequence). In nucleotides, the CDR3 is TGTGCCAGCAGTCCAGGGACAGGTCGATCGAACACTGAAGCTTTCTTT. Translated: CASSPGTGRSNTEAFF.

The chain combines TRBV5-4 with TRBJ2-5, with a possible D match to TRBD1 (5 bases). CDR1 and CDR2 from the germline V gene are SGHNT and YYREEE (reference sequence). The CDR3 is 14 residues long. With 1 base removed from V and 2 bases from J, the gap between germline ends came to 9 bases. The CDR3 reads CASSLPQGQETQYF. The CDR3 DNA reads as TGTGCCAGCAGCTTGCCCCAGGGACAAGAGACCCAGTACTTC.

The chain couples TRBV5-6 to TRBJ2-3, with a weak D call TRBD2 (6 bases). V was trimmed by 4 bases and J by 3 bases, leaving 12 bases between them. The CDR3 totals 14 residues. Per germline, CDR1 SGHDT and CDR2 YYEEEE. The CDR3: CASSLPAGTDTQYF. CDR3 nucleotide sequence: TGTGCCAGCAGCCTGCCGGCGGGGACAGATACGCAGTATTTT.

CDR3 in amino acids: CATRQGGDYEQYF. The CDR3 nucleotides are TGTGCCACCAGACAGGGGGGGGATTACGAGCAGTACTTC. The chain has TRBV6-6 and TRBJ2-7; 9 positions match TRBD1. This CDR3 contains 13 residues. Germline-derived CDR1 and CDR2 are MNHNY and SVGAGI (reference sequence). Losses at the gene ends were 10 bases for V and 4 bases for J; bases not matched to a gene: 8.

The chain is built from TRBV29-1 and TRBJ2-2; 8 bases line up with TRBD1. Germline trimming cut 8 bases from V and 4 bases from J; bases unmatched to any gene: 9. Germline V gene lookup returns CDR1 SQVTM and CDR2 ANQGSEA. The CDR3 is 14 residues long. CDR3 sequence (DNA): TGCAGCTCCCGGACAGGGTACAGCACCGGGGAGCTGTTTTTT. Its protein is CSSRTGYSTGELFF.

DNA of the CDR3: TGTGCCAGCAGCTTACAGGGGTACACTGAAGCTTTCTTT. Translating it yields CASSLQGYTEAFF. The rearrangement uses TRBV13 and TRBJ1-1; D is perhaps TRBD1 (6 bases). This CDR3 has 13 residues. Germline values: CDR1 PRHDT, CDR2 FYEKMQ (reference sequence). Trimming removed 2 bases from V and 3 bases from J, with 7 bases in between.

The rearrangement links TRBV4-1 to TRBJ2-3; 7 bases map to TRBD2. Trimming removed 3 bases from V and 4 bases from J; junction bases left unmatched: 16. The V gene's germline CDR1 is MGHRA and CDR2 YSYEKL. CDR3 size: 18 residues. CDR3 region: CASSQKPAGGSRADTQYF. CDR3 DNA: TGCGCCAGCAGCCAGAAGCCCGCGGGCGGGAGTCGTGCAGATACGCAGTATTTT.

The genes are TRBV9 and TRBJ1-1; D is unclear. From germline, CDR1 is SGDLS and CDR2 YYNGEE. V lost 3 bases to trimming and J lost 6 bases, with 15 bases between them. This CDR3 region has 14 residues. CDR3 nucleotide sequence: TGTGCCAGCAGCGGCGCGGCGACCAGCGCTGAAGCTTTCTTT. It translates to CASSGAATSAEAFF. The variable domain in full, completed from reference TRBV9 and TRBJ1-1, reads DSGVTQTPKHLITATGQRVTLRCSPRSGDLSVYWYQQSLDQGLQFLIQYYNGEERAKGNILERFSAQQFPDLHSELNLSSLELGDSALYFCASSGAATSAEAFFGQGTRLTVV.

This clone was observed a handful of times. The V call is TRBV2, the J call TRBJ1-5; the match to TRBD1 covers 10 bases. This CDR3 region has 15 residues. Germline CDR1 SNHLY, CDR2 FYNNEI. Trimming removed 3 bases from V and 4 bases from J; junction bases left unmatched: 3. Written as DNA, the CDR3 is TGTGCCAGCAGTGAGAGACAGGGGGCAAATCAGCCCCAGCATTTT. It specifies CASSERQGANQPQHF.

The V call is TRBV9, the J call TRBJ2-7; TRBD2 matches 12 bases. The J segment lost 4 bases and the V segment lost 2 bases, leaving 4 bases of the junction unmatched. This CDR3 has 15 residues. Looked up from germline, CDR1 is SGDLS and CDR2 is YYNGEE. This chain's CDR3 is CASSVGGLAGYEQYF. CDR3 sequence (DNA): TGTGCCAGCAGCGTTGGAGGACTAGCGGGATACGAGCAGTACTTC.

The V call is TRBV7-2, the J call TRBJ2-7; tentative D call: TRBD1 (6 bases). Germline assignment: CDR1 SGHTA and CDR2 FQGNSA. V was cut by 5 bases and J by 3 bases, with 8 bases left in between. The CDR3 loop spans 12 amino acids. Here the CDR3 reads CASSQGGYEQYF. For the CDR3, the DNA is TGTGCCAGCAGCCAAGGGGGCTACGAGCAGTACTTC. The full variable domain, its missing parts supplied by reference TRBV7-2 and TRBJ2-7, is GAGVSQSPSNKVTEKGKDVELRCDPISGHTALYWYRQSLGQGLEFLIYFQGNSAPDKSGLPSDRFSAERTGGSVSTLTIQRTQQEDSAVYLCASSQGGYEQYFGPGTRLTVT.